Listed below are T cell receptor beta chains from one sample, sequenced in a study of shared clonotypes between healthy human individuals. The data were produced by immunoSEQ multiplex PCR, yet TCRdb's version contains in-frame clones alone and is incomplete. The repertoire holds more than 400,000 clones, with roughly 95% as singletons. Sequencing used naive CD4+ T cells sorted from blood. The receptors were sampled from a woman under 40 in good health. Both conserved end residues are part of each CDR3. D genes are given only for firm matches. A row's size may be missing; if present it is once, few, many or a size class.

V gene: TRBV5-4; clone size: .; J gene: TRBJ1-2; D gene: TRBD1; CDR3 protein: CASSSPGQGPAGYGYTF; CDR3 DNA: TGTGCCAGCAGCTCCCCGGGACAGGGCCCCGCGGGCTATGGCTACACCTTC
V gene: TRBV28; clone size: .; J gene: TRBJ1-6; D gene: .; CDR3 protein: CASNLRGITALWNSPLHF; CDR3 DNA: TGTGCCAGCAACCTCCGTGGCATCACAGCGCTTTGGAATTCACCCCTCCACTTT
V gene: TRBV5-4; clone size: .; J gene: TRBJ1-3; D gene: .; CDR3 protein: CASSPGGGVLSGNTIYF; CDR3 DNA: TGTGCCAGCAGCCCCGGGGGAGGGGTCCTCTCTGGAAACACCATATATTTT
V gene: TRBV10-2; clone size: .; J gene: TRBJ2-3; D gene: TRBD2; CDR3 protein: CASSEASGVTLTYF; CDR3 DNA: TGCGCCAGCAGTGAGGCTAGCGGGGTAACCCTCACATACTTT
V gene: TRBV28; clone size: once; J gene: TRBJ2-7; D gene: .; CDR3 protein: CASSSSGSREQYF; CDR3 DNA: TGTGCCAGCAGTTCCAGCGGGTCTCGCGAGCAGTACTTC
V gene: TRBV15; clone size: .; J gene: TRBJ2-5; D gene: TRBD2; CDR3 protein: CATSRDLLLAGKETQYF; CDR3 DNA: TGTGCCACCAGCAGAGATCTACTCCTAGCGGGAAAAGAGACCCAGTACTTC
V gene: TRBV28; clone size: .; J gene: TRBJ1-1; D gene: TRBD1; CDR3 protein: CASRPGQSEWEAFF; CDR3 DNA: TGTGCCAGCAGGCCGGGACAGAGTGAATGGGAGGCTTTCTTT
V gene: TRBV29-1; clone size: .; J gene: TRBJ2-5; D gene: TRBD1; CDR3 protein: CSVEFGRGQETQYF; CDR3 DNA: TGCAGCGTTGAATTCGGCAGGGGGCAAGAGACCCAGTACTTC
V gene: TRBV7-9; clone size: .; J gene: TRBJ2-2; D gene: TRBD1; CDR3 protein: CASPDRVNTGELFF; CDR3 DNA: TGTGCCAGCCCCGACAGGGTTAACACCGGGGAGCTGTTTTTT
V gene: TRBV5-1; clone size: .; J gene: TRBJ2-3; D gene: .; CDR3 protein: CASSLNGIRTDTQYF; CDR3 DNA: TGCGCCAGCAGCTTAAACGGGATTCGCACAGATACGCAGTATTTT
V gene: TRBV7-9; clone size: .; J gene: TRBJ2-4; D gene: .; CDR3 protein: CASSLVGTDIQYF; CDR3 DNA: TGTGCCAGCAGCTTAGTGGGGACTGACATTCAGTACTTC
V gene: TRBV28; clone size: .; J gene: TRBJ2-2; D gene: TRBD1; CDR3 protein: CASSSGQSTGELFF; CDR3 DNA: TGTGCCAGCAGTTCGGGACAGAGCACCGGGGAGCTGTTTTTT
V gene: TRBV5-1; clone size: .; J gene: TRBJ1-1; D gene: .; CDR3 protein: CASSLFGATNTEAFF; CDR3 DNA: TGCGCCAGCAGCTTGTTCGGGGCAACGAACACTGAAGCTTTCTTT
V gene: TRBV28; clone size: .; J gene: TRBJ1-2; D gene: TRBD1; CDR3 protein: CASSPPTGSNYGYTF; CDR3 DNA: TGTGCCAGCAGTCCCCCGACAGGGTCGAACTATGGCTACACCTTC
V gene: TRBV5-4; clone size: .; J gene: TRBJ2-3; D gene: .; CDR3 protein: CASSLENPSHDTQYF; CDR3 DNA: TGTGCCAGCAGCTTGGAAAACCCCTCGCACGATACGCAGTATTTT
V gene: TRBV10-3; clone size: .; J gene: TRBJ1-3; D gene: .; CDR3 protein: CACSRRGSGNTIYF; CDR3 DNA: TGTGCCTGTTCTCGACGGGGCTCTGGAAACACCATATATTTT
V gene: TRBV19; clone size: .; J gene: TRBJ2-7; D gene: .; CDR3 protein: CASSIDPGHEQYF; CDR3 DNA: TGTGCCAGTAGTATAGATCCCGGTCACGAGCAGTACTTC
V gene: TRBV5-8; clone size: once; J gene: TRBJ2-1; D gene: .; CDR3 protein: CASSPRDRPGGEQFF; CDR3 DNA: TGTGCCAGCAGCCCCCGGGACCGCCCGGGTGGTGAGCAGTTCTTC
V gene: TRBV4-1; clone size: .; J gene: TRBJ1-4; D gene: .; CDR3 protein: CASSPRQLNEKLFF; CDR3 DNA: TGCGCCAGCAGCCCTCGACAGCTTAATGAAAAACTGTTTTTT
V gene: TRBV19; clone size: .; J gene: TRBJ1-5; D gene: TRBD1; CDR3 protein: CATSGTGGMGNQPQHF; CDR3 DNA: TGTGCCACTTCCGGGACAGGGGGCATGGGGAATCAGCCCCAGCATTTT
V gene: TRBV19; clone size: .; J gene: TRBJ2-7; D gene: TRBD1; CDR3 protein: CASGEQGALEQYF; CDR3 DNA: TGTGCCAGTGGAGAACAGGGGGCTCTCGAGCAGTACTTC
V gene: TRBV11-2; clone size: .; J gene: TRBJ2-7; D gene: .; CDR3 protein: CASSLGGPYEQYF; CDR3 DNA: TGTGCCAGCAGCTTAGGGGGTCCCTACGAGCAGTACTTC
V gene: TRBV6-1; clone size: .; J gene: TRBJ2-7; D gene: .; CDR3 protein: CASSEGLGISYEQYF; CDR3 DNA: TGTGCCAGCAGTGAAGGGCTGGGGATCTCCTACGAGCAGTACTTC
V gene: TRBV30; clone size: .; J gene: TRBJ2-2; D gene: TRBD2; CDR3 protein: CAWSFRDYMTGELFF; CDR3 DNA: TGTGCCTGGAGTTTCCGGGACTATATGACCGGGGAGCTGTTTTTT
V gene: TRBV7-9; clone size: .; J gene: TRBJ1-2; D gene: .; CDR3 protein: CASTTLGTSSYGYTF; CDR3 DNA: TGTGCCAGCACCACACTCGGGACATCGAGCTATGGCTACACCTTC
V gene: TRBV18; clone size: .; J gene: TRBJ2-1; D gene: .; CDR3 protein: CASSPTTPHEQFF; CDR3 DNA: TGTGCCAGCTCGCCTACTACCCCCCATGAGCAGTTCTTC
V gene: TRBV9; clone size: .; J gene: TRBJ2-7; D gene: TRBD2; CDR3 protein: CASSVAPSGRNEQYF; CDR3 DNA: TGTGCCAGCAGCGTAGCCCCTAGCGGGAGGAACGAGCAGTACTTC
V gene: TRBV28; clone size: .; J gene: TRBJ1-5; D gene: .; CDR3 protein: CASSFDQSNQPQHF; CDR3 DNA: TGTGCCAGCAGTTTCGATCAAAGCAATCAGCCCCAGCATTTT
V gene: TRBV7-5; clone size: .; J gene: TRBJ2-1; D gene: .; CDR3 protein: CVRSCWTRRTGGNEQFF; CDR3 DNA: TGTGTCAGAAGCTGCTGGACCCGGAGGACAGGGGGCAATGAGCAGTTCTTC
V gene: TRBV18; clone size: .; J gene: TRBJ2-5; D gene: TRBD2; CDR3 protein: CASSPSGGGETQYF; CDR3 DNA: TGTGCCAGCTCACCAAGCGGGGGCGGGGAGACCCAGTACTTC
V gene: TRBV28; clone size: .; J gene: TRBJ2-7; D gene: .; CDR3 protein: CASSKTTGNEQYF; CDR3 DNA: TGTGCCAGCAGCAAGACCACAGGGAACGAGCAGTACTTC
V gene: TRBV30; clone size: .; J gene: TRBJ2-7; D gene: TRBD2; CDR3 protein: CAWSSGRTYEQYF; CDR3 DNA: TGTGCCTGGAGTAGCGGGAGAACCTACGAGCAGTACTTC
V gene: TRBV28; clone size: .; J gene: TRBJ2-7; D gene: .; CDR3 protein: CASSGGISYEQYF; CDR3 DNA: TGTGCCAGCAGTGGGGGAATCTCCTACGAGCAGTACTTC
V gene: TRBV10-3; clone size: once; J gene: TRBJ2-7; D gene: .; CDR3 protein: CAISDATSSYEQYF; CDR3 DNA: TGTGCCATCAGTGACGCGACTAGCTCCTACGAGCAGTACTTC
V gene: TRBV7-7; clone size: .; J gene: TRBJ2-3; D gene: TRBD2; CDR3 protein: CASSFGLAGGPDTQYF; CDR3 DNA: TGTGCCAGCAGCTTCGGACTAGCGGGAGGACCAGATACGCAGTATTTT
V gene: TRBV10-3; clone size: once; J gene: TRBJ1-1; D gene: TRBD1; CDR3 protein: CAISEDRASTEAFF; CDR3 DNA: TGTGCCATCAGTGAGGACAGGGCGAGCACTGAAGCTTTCTTT
V gene: TRBV29-1; clone size: .; J gene: TRBJ2-2; D gene: TRBD1; CDR3 protein: CSGTGGLTGELFF; CDR3 DNA: TGCAGCGGAACAGGGGGATTAACCGGGGAGCTGTTTTTT
V gene: TRBV18; clone size: .; J gene: TRBJ1-6; D gene: TRBD1; CDR3 protein: CASSTGTERYGPLHF; CDR3 DNA: TGTGCCAGCTCAACGGGGACAGAGCGTTATGGGCCCCTCCACTTT
V gene: TRBV10-1; clone size: .; J gene: TRBJ2-1; D gene: TRBD2; CDR3 protein: CASSTASSGGYNEQFF; CDR3 DNA: TGCGCCAGCAGCACCGCTTCTTCGGGAGGCTACAATGAGCAGTTCTTC
V gene: TRBV20-1; clone size: once; J gene: TRBJ2-3; D gene: .; CDR3 protein: CSARAVDTQYF; CDR3 DNA: TGCAGTGCTAGAGCGGTAGATACGCAGTATTTT
V gene: TRBV2; clone size: .; J gene: TRBJ2-5; D gene: .; CDR3 protein: CASSYKETQYF; CDR3 DNA: TGTGCCAGCAGCTACAAGGAGACCCAGTACTTC
V gene: TRBV4-2; clone size: .; J gene: TRBJ1-1; D gene: .; CDR3 protein: CASSQDGFVAEAFF; CDR3 DNA: TGTGCCAGCAGCCAAGATGGGTTTGTCGCTGAAGCTTTCTTT
V gene: TRBV6-1; clone size: .; J gene: TRBJ2-1; D gene: .; CDR3 protein: CASSSRDKPPGEQFF; CDR3 DNA: TGTGCCAGCAGTTCCCGGGACAAGCCCCCCGGAGAGCAGTTCTTC
V gene: TRBV29-1; clone size: .; J gene: TRBJ2-1; D gene: .; CDR3 protein: CSVEGAIFEQFF; CDR3 DNA: TGCAGCGTTGAAGGTGCGATTTTTGAGCAGTTCTTC
V gene: TRBV5-4; clone size: .; J gene: TRBJ2-6; D gene: TRBD1; CDR3 protein: CASSLDRGYGANVLTF; CDR3 DNA: TGTGCCAGCAGCCTGGACAGGGGGTACGGGGCCAACGTCCTGACTTTC
V gene: TRBV29-1; clone size: .; J gene: TRBJ1-3; D gene: .; CDR3 protein: CSAQQAGNTIYF; CDR3 DNA: TGCAGCGCGCAACAGGCTGGAAACACCATATATTTT
V gene: TRBV5-5; clone size: .; J gene: TRBJ2-7; D gene: TRBD2; CDR3 protein: CASSASGTSGYYEQYF; CDR3 DNA: TGTGCCAGCAGCGCCTCCGGGACTAGCGGATACTACGAGCAGTACTTC
V gene: TRBV14; clone size: .; J gene: TRBJ1-2; D gene: .; CDR3 protein: CASSQDSRHGYTF; CDR3 DNA: TGTGCCAGCAGCCAAGATTCCCGACACGGCTACACCTTC
V gene: TRBV25-1; clone size: .; J gene: TRBJ2-5; D gene: .; CDR3 protein: CASSRDIQETQYF; CDR3 DNA: TGTGCCAGCAGCCGGGACATTCAAGAGACCCAGTACTTC
V gene: TRBV28; clone size: .; J gene: TRBJ1-5; D gene: .; CDR3 protein: CASGIDRDQPQHF; CDR3 DNA: TGTGCCAGCGGGATCGACCGTGATCAGCCCCAGCATTTT
V gene: TRBV6-5; clone size: .; J gene: TRBJ2-7; D gene: .; CDR3 protein: CASLPRTGLYEQYF; CDR3 DNA: TGTGCCAGCCTACCCCGAACCGGGCTGTACGAGCAGTACTTC
V gene: TRBV27; clone size: .; J gene: TRBJ1-6; D gene: .; CDR3 protein: CASSPRGLSISPLHF; CDR3 DNA: TGTGCCAGCAGTCCGAGGGGACTAAGTATATCCCCCCTCCACTTT
V gene: TRBV6-1; clone size: .; J gene: TRBJ2-3; D gene: .; CDR3 protein: CASRPQGIADTQYF; CDR3 DNA: TGTGCCAGCAGACCACAGGGAATCGCAGATACGCAGTATTTT
V gene: TRBV7-9; clone size: once; J gene: TRBJ2-7; D gene: .; CDR3 protein: CASSFTGAQSYEQYF; CDR3 DNA: TGTGCCAGCAGTTTTACGGGGGCCCAATCCTACGAGCAGTACTTC
V gene: TRBV5-4; clone size: .; J gene: TRBJ2-7; D gene: .; CDR3 protein: CASSWMDVGSEQYF; CDR3 DNA: TGTGCCAGCAGCTGGATGGACGTTGGTAGCGAGCAGTACTTC
V gene: TRBV4-1; clone size: .; J gene: TRBJ2-3; D gene: TRBD2; CDR3 protein: CASSQEGRWGSGGTDTQYF; CDR3 DNA: TGCGCCAGCAGCCAAGAGGGCCGTTGGGGTAGCGGGGGCACAGATACGCAGTATTTT
V gene: TRBV13; clone size: once; J gene: TRBJ1-2; D gene: .; CDR3 protein: CASSLLGAGNYGYTF; CDR3 DNA: TGTGCCAGCAGCTTATTGGGGGCGGGAAACTATGGCTACACCTTC
V gene: TRBV5-1; clone size: .; J gene: TRBJ1-1; D gene: .; CDR3 protein: CASRPDPGFWGTEAFF; CDR3 DNA: TGCGCCAGCAGGCCAGACCCAGGTTTTTGGGGCACTGAAGCTTTCTTT
V gene: TRBV21-1; clone size: .; J gene: TRBJ2-7; D gene: .; CDR3 protein: CASSKVAPDPSLLAEYF; CDR3 DNA: TGTGCCAGCAGCAAAGTCGCCCCCGACCCCTCACTCCTAGCAGAGTACTTC
V gene: TRBV18; clone size: .; J gene: TRBJ1-1; D gene: .; CDR3 protein: CASSRREPTEAFF; CDR3 DNA: TGTGCCAGCTCACGGAGGGAACCCACTGAAGCTTTCTTT